Here is one T cell receptor (beta chain) with its context. Germline lookup yields CDR1 LNHDA and CDR2 SQIVND (reference sequence). The CDR3 contains 14 residues. V was clipped by 6 bases and J by 7 bases; unmatched bases: 7. Donors were grouped by their self-reported clinical history. Produced via immunoSEQ multiplex PCR; TCRdb's table is partial and in-frame only. Among under 300,000 clones listed, more than 85% were seen once. This sample is part of a study of blood T cell repertoires in COVID-19. The material sequenced was PBMCs or T cells enriched from blood (not recorded which). J is TRBJ2-7 and V is TRBV19, with 12 bases identical to TRBD2. The receptor was derived from a man aged 35 to 55 who had recovered from COVID-19. The CDR3 is CASSGLAGSDEQYF. CDR3 bases: TGTGCCAGTAGCGGACTAGCGGGATCTGATGAGCAGTACTTC.